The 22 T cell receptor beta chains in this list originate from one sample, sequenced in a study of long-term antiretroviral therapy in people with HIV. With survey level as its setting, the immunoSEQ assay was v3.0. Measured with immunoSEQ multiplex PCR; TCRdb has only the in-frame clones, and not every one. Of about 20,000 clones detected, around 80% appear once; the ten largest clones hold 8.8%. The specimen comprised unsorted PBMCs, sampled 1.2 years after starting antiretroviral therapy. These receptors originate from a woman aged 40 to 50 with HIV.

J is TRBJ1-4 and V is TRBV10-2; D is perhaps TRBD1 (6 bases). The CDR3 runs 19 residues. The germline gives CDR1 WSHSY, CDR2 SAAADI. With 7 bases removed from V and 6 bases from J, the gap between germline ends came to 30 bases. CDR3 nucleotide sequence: TGCGCCAGCACGGGAACACAGGGTCAACATAGTAGCGAATATGAAAAACTGTTTTTT. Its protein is CASTGTQGQHSSEYEKLFF.

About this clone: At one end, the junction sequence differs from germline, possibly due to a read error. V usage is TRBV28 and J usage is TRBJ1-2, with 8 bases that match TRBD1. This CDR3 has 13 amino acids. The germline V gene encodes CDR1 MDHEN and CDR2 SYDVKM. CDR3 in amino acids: CASSWTGKDGYTF. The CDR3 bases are TGTGCCAGCAGTTGGACAGGGAAGGATGGTTACACCTTC.

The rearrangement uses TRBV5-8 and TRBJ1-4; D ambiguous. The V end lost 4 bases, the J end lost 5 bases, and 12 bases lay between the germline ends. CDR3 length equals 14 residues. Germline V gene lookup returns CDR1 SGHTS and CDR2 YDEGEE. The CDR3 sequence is CASSRGKNNEKLFF. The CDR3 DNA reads TGTGCCAGCAGCCGTGGGAAAAACAATGAAAAACTGTTTTTT. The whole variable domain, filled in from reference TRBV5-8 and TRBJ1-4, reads EAGVTQSPTHLIKTRGQQATLRCSPISGHTSVYWYQQALGLGLQFLLWYDEGEERNRGNFPPRFSGRQFPNYSSELNVNALELEDSALYLCASSRGKNNEKLFFGSGTQLSVL.

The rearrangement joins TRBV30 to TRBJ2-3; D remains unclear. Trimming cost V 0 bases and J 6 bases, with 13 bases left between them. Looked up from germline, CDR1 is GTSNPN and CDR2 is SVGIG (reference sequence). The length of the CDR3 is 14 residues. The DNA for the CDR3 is TGTGCCTGGAGTGTACTATCCGGTGCGGATACGCAGTATTTT. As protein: CAWSVLSGADTQYF.

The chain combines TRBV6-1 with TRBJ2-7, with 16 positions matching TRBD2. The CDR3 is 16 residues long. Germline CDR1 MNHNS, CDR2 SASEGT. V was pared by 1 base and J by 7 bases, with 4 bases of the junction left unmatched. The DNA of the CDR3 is TGTGCCAGCAGTGAAGTTTCGGGACTAGCGGGAGGGGAGCAGTACTTC. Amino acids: CASSEVSGLAGGEQYF.

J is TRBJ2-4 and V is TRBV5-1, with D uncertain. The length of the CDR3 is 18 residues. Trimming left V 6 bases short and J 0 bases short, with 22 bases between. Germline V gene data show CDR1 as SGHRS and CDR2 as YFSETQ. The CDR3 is CASTGPGPEPKAKNIQYF. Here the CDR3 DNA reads TGCGCCAGCACCGGCCCCGGCCCGGAACCGAAAGCCAAAAACATTCAGTACTTC.

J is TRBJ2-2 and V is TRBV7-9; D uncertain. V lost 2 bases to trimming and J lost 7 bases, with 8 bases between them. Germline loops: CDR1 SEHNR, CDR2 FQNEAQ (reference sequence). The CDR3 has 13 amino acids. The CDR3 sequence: CASSLRPNGELFF. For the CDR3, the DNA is TGTGCCAGCAGCTTAAGGCCCAACGGGGAGCTGTTTTTT.

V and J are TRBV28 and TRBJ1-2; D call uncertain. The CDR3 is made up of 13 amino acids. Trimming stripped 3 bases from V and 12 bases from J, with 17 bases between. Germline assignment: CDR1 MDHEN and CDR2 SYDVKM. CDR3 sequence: CASSFLPASPHTF. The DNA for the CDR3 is TGTGCCAGCAGTTTTCTTCCGGCGTCCCCGCACACCTTC.

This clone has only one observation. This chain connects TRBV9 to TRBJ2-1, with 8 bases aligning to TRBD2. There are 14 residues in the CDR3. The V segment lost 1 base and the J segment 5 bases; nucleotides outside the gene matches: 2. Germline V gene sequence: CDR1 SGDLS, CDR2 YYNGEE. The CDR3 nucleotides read TGTGCCAGCAGCGTAACTAGCGGTAACAATGAGCAGTTCTTC. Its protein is CASSVTSGNNEQFF.

In nucleotides, the CDR3 is TGTGCCAGCTCACCACGGGGCAGTCGGTATCAGCCCCAGCATTTT. Amino acid sequence: CASSPRGSRYQPQHF. This chain connects TRBV18 to TRBJ1-5, with a weak D call TRBD1 (5 bases). The CDR3 runs 15 residues. Germline loops: CDR1 KGHSH, CDR2 LQKENI. With 1 base removed from V and 5 bases from J, the gap between germline ends came to 12 bases.

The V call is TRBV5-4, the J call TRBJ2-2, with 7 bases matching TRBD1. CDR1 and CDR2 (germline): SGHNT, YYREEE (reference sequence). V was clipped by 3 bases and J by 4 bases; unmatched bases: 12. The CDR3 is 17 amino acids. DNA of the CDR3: TGTGCCAGCAGCTCACAAACAGGGGAGAGGGGCACCGGGGAGCTGTTTTTT. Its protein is CASSSQTGERGTGELFF. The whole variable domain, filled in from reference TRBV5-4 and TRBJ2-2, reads ETGVTQSPTHLIKTRGQQVTLRCSSQSGHNTVSWYQQALGQGPQFIFQYYREEENGRGNFPPRFSGLQFPNYSSELNVNALELDDSALYLCASSSQTGERGTGELFFGEGSRLTVL.

This CDR3 is CASSKTSGGTYEQYF. In nucleotides, the CDR3 is TGTGCCAGTAGTAAAACTAGCGGGGGGACCTACGAGCAGTACTTC. The chain has TRBV19 and TRBJ2-7; 12 bases align to TRBD2. V shed 4 bases and J 2 bases; nucleotides not matched to a gene: 3. The CDR3 is 15 amino acids. Looked up from germline, CDR1 is LNHDA and CDR2 is SQIVND (reference sequence).

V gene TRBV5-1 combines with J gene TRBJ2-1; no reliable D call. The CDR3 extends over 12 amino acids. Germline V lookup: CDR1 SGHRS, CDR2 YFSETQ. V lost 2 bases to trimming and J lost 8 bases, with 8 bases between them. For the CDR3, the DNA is TGCGCCAGCAGCTTAAATGACTATGAGCAGTTCTTC. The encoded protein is CASSLNDYEQFF.

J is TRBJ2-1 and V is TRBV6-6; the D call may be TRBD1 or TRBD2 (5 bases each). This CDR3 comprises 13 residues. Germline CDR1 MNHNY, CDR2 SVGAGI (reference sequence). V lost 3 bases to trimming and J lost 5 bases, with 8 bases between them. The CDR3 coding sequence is TGTGCCAGCAGTTATGGGGGAGACAATGAGCAGTTCTTC. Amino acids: CASSYGGDNEQFF.

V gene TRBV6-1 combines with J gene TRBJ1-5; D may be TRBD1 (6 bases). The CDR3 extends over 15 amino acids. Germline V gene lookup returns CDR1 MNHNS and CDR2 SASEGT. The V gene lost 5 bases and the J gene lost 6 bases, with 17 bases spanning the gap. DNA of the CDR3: TGTGCCAGCAGTATTCACCGGGACAACTCTCAGCCCCAGCATTTT. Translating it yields CASSIHRDNSQPQHF.

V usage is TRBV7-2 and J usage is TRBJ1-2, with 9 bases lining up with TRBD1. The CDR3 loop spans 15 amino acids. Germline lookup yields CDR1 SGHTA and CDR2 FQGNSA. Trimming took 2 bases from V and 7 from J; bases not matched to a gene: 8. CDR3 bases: TGTGCCAGCAGCTTATCGACAGGGGGAATCAGTGGCTACACCTTC. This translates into CASSLSTGGISGYTF.

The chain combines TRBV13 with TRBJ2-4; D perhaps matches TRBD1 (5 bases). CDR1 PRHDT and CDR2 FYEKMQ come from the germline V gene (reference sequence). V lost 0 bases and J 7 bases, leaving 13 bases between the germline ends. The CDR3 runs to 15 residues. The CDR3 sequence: CASSLGLDSANIQYF. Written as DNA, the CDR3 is TGTGCCAGCAGCTTAGGCCTAGACAGTGCGAACATTCAGTACTTC.

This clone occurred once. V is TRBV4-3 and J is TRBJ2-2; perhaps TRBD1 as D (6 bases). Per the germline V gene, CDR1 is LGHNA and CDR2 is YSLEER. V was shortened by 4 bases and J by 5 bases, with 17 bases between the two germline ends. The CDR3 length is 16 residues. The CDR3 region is CASSPQGRVSTGELFF. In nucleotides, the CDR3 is TGCGCCAGCAGCCCACAGGGTAGGGTGTCAACCGGGGAGCTGTTTTTT.

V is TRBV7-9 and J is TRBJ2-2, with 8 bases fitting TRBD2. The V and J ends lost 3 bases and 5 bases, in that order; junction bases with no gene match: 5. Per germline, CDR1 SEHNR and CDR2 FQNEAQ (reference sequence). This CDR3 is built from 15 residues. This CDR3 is CASSLREAGTGELFF. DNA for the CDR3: TGTGCCAGCAGCTTGCGGGAGGCCGGGACCGGGGAGCTGTTTTTT.

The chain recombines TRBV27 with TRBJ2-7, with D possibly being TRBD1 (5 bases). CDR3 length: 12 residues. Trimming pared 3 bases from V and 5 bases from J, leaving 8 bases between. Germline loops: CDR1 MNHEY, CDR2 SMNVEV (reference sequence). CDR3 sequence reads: CASSFRGDEQYF. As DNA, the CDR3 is TGTGCCAGCAGTTTTAGGGGCGACGAGCAGTACTTC.

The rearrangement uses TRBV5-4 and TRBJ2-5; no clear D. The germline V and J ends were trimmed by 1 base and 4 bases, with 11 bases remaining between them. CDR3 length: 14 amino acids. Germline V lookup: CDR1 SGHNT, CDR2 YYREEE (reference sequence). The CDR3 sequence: CASSLIVGGETQYF. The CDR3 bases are TGTGCCAGCAGCTTGATTGTAGGCGGAGAGACCCAGTACTTC.

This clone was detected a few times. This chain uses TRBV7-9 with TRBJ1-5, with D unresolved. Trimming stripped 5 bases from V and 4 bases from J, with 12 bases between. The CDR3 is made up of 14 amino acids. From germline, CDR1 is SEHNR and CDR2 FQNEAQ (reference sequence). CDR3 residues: CASSPVWSNQPQHF. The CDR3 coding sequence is TGTGCCAGCAGCCCTGTTTGGTCTAATCAGCCCCAGCATTTT.